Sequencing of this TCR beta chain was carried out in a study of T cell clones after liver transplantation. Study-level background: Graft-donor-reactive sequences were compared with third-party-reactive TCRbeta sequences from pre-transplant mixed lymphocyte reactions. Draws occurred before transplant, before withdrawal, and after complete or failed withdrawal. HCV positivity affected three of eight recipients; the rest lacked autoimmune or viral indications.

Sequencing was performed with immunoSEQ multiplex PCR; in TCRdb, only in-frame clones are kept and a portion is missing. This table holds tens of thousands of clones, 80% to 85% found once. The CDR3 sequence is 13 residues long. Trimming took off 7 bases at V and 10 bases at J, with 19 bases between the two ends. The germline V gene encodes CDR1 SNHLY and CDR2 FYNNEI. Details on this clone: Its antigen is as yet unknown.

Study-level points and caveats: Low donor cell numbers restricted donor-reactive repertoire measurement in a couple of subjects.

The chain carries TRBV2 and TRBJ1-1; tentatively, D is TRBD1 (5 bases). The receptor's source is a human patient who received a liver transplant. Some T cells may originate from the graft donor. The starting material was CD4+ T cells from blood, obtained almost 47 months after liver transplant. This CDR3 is CASTNGAGTVAFF. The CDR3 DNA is TGTGCCAGCACCAATGGGGCGGGGACGGTAGCTTTCTTT.